What follows are 27 T cell receptor beta chains derived from one specimen sequenced in a study of low-dose radiotherapy and immunotherapy resistance in tumors. Time point noted: before trial treatment. With TRAV- and TRBV-specific primers, first-strand cDNA was made, covering the alpha and beta chains. TCR amplification ran roughly 21 PCR cycles using constant-region and V-primer adapter primers. Each CDR3 protein is one row after TCRdb ran MiXCR on the reads. The sample consists of about 82,000 distinct CDR3 sequences, approximately 17% of them appearing once. The input for sequencing was PBMCs, taken before treatment. Receptors were obtained from a male donor with prostate cancer.

This clonotype has at least ten counts. This sequence joins TRBV28 and TRBJ1-4; 7 positions match TRBD1. CDR3 size: 14 residues. Per germline, CDR1 MDHEN and CDR2 SYDVKM. Trimming took 6 bases from V and 0 from J; bases not matched to a gene: 1. CDR3 coding DNA: TGTGCCAGCAGGGGACAGTCAACTAATGAAAAACTGTTTTTT. Protein sequence: CASRGQSTNEKLFF.

This clonotype was observed at least ten times. This chain connects TRBV20-1 to TRBJ1-5; D not certain. With 4 bases removed from V and 2 bases from J, the gap between germline ends came to 18 bases. Germline CDR1 is DFQATT and CDR2 is SNEGSKA (reference sequence). This CDR3 has 16 residues. The CDR3 DNA follows: TGCAGTGCTAACCGTGATGGAGGGTACGGCAATCAGCCCCAGCATTTT. Protein: CSANRDGGYGNQPQHF.

This clonotype was counted ten times or more. This chain links TRBV5-6 with TRBJ2-2, with D perhaps assigned TRBD1 or TRBD2 (6 bases each). CDR3 size: 15 residues. In germline, CDR1 is SGHDT, CDR2 YYEEEE. Trimming stripped 3 bases from V and 2 bases from J, with 11 bases between. The CDR3 sequence is CASSWAGHNTGELFF. The CDR3 DNA reads as TGTGCCAGCAGCTGGGCGGGACACAACACCGGGGAGCTGTTTTTT.

This clonotype was detected ten times or more. The V gene is TRBV7-2, the J gene TRBJ2-3; maybe TRBD2 (6 bases). The CDR3 is 15 amino acids. Trimming removed 1 base at V and 1 base at J, with 9 bases between. CDR1 is SGHTA, CDR2 FQGNSA, per germline. The CDR3 bases are TGTGCCAGCAGCTTAGGCAGGAGGGGCACAGATACGCAGTATTTT. It translates to CASSLGRRGTDTQYF.

In its sample, this clonotype was seen many times. This chain joins TRBV3-1 and TRBJ1-2, with 7 bases aligning to TRBD1. The V gene's germline CDR1 is LGHDT and CDR2 YNNKEL (reference sequence). The length of the CDR3 is 16 residues. V lost 5 bases, J lost 4 bases, and 13 bases stayed unmatched. CDR3 in amino acids: CASSRKGNRGFYGYTF. The CDR3 nucleotides are TGTGCCAGCAGCAGAAAAGGGAACAGGGGATTCTATGGCTACACCTTC.

There are many counts of this clonotype. V is TRBV10-2 and J is TRBJ2-3; D is undetermined. The CDR3 has 14 amino acids. The V end was cut by 6 bases, the J end by 2 bases, with 12 bases between. CDR1 and CDR2 from the germline V gene are WSHSY and SAAADI. The CDR3 nucleotides are TGCGCCAGCAGCAAAGGGCAGCTCACAGATACGCAGTATTTT. It specifies CASSKGQLTDTQYF.

There are many counts of this clonotype. The chain combines TRBV7-9 with TRBJ2-1; D is possibly TRBD2 (6 bases). The germline V and J ends were trimmed by 7 bases and 0 bases, with 16 bases remaining between them. The CDR3 extends over 16 amino acids. CDR1 is SEHNR and CDR2 is FQNEAQ in the germline V gene (reference sequence). CDR3 in DNA: TGTGCCAGCACCCCCGGGGGACCTAGCTCCTACAATGAGCAGTTCTTC. It translates to CASTPGGPSSYNEQFF. The complete variable domain, with remaining parts taken from reference TRBV7-9 and TRBJ2-1, reads DTGVSQNPRHKITKRGQNVTFRCDPISEHNRLYWYRQTLGQGPEFLTYFQNEAQLEKSRLLSDRFSAERPKGSFSTLEIQRTEQGDSAMYLCASTPGGPSSYNEQFFGPGTRLTVL.

This clonotype occurred many times. The V call is TRBV2, the J call TRBJ2-5; no definite D call. With 7 bases removed from V and 2 bases from J, the gap between germline ends came to 14 bases. The CDR3 has 14 residues. Germline values: CDR1 SNHLY, CDR2 FYNNEI. Here the CDR3 DNA reads TGTGCCAGCAACGTGAGGTGGGGACAAGAGACCCAGTACTTC. It encodes CASNVRWGQETQYF.

This clonotype was picked up many times. This sequence joins TRBV19 and TRBJ2-2, with 9 nucleotides matching TRBD1. The germline V gene encodes CDR1 LNHDA and CDR2 SQIVND (reference sequence). This CDR3 has 18 amino acids. Trimming cost V 7 bases and J 3 bases; bases outside gene matches: 15. In DNA, the CDR3 is TGTGCCAGTAAGAGACAGGGGGTAGCCACGACTTACACCGGGGAGCTGTTTTTT. Its protein product is CASKRQGVATTYTGELFF.

This clonotype was detected many times. The rearrangement joins TRBV28 to TRBJ1-6; 10 nucleotides line up with TRBD1. The CDR3 loop spans 15 amino acids. Germline loops: CDR1 MDHEN, CDR2 SYDVKM. V dropped 5 bases and J dropped 9; count of bases not matched to a gene: 7. As DNA, the CDR3 is TGTGCCAGCAGTGCCGGACAGGGGGAAGGTTCACCCCTCCACTTT. Its protein is CASSAGQGEGSPLHF.

This clonotype was recorded at least ten times. V and J are TRBV7-2 and TRBJ1-1; TRBD1 agrees at 11 bases. The CDR3 covers 17 residues. From germline, CDR1 is SGHTA and CDR2 FQGNSA. The junction had 9 bases not matched to a gene; V was cut back by 1 base and J by 5 bases. CDR3: CASSLGFPGQGVTEAFF. DNA for the CDR3: TGTGCCAGCAGCTTAGGCTTTCCGGGACAGGGGGTTACTGAAGCTTTCTTT.

This clonotype has ten or more counts. V gene TRBV6-1 combines with J gene TRBJ2-7; a weak D match, TRBD1 (7 bases). The CDR3 is made up of 15 amino acids. Germline CDR1 is MNHNS and CDR2 is SASEGT. The V gene lost 1 base and the J gene lost 3 bases, with 13 bases spanning the gap. The CDR3 region has the DNA TGTGCCAGCAGTGAAGAGACAGGGACTTTCTACGAGCAGTACTTC. Translation gives CASSEETGTFYEQYF.

This clonotype was recorded at least ten times. The rearrangement links TRBV29-1 to TRBJ2-2, with unresolved D. The CDR3 totals 11 residues. Per germline, CDR1 SQVTM and CDR2 ANQGSEA. The V end lost 6 bases, the J end lost 5 bases, and 7 bases lay between the germline ends. CDR3: CSVTLTGELFF. For the CDR3, the DNA is TGCAGCGTCACTCTAACCGGGGAGCTGTTTTTT.

This clonotype was seen ten or more times. The gene calls are TRBV28 and TRBJ1-5; D not resolved. Germline V gives CDR1 MDHEN, CDR2 SYDVKM. The CDR3 runs 15 residues. The V gene lost 3 bases and the J gene lost 0 bases, with 9 bases spanning the gap. Here the CDR3 DNA reads TGTGCCAGCAGTTTTCAGCGGAGTAGCAATCAGCCCCAGCATTTT. This sequence encodes CASSFQRSSNQPQHF.

The J gene is TRBJ1-1, the V gene TRBV20-1; the D gene is possibly TRBD1 (5 bases). Germline lookup yields CDR1 DFQATT and CDR2 SNEGSKA (reference sequence). The CDR3 has 14 amino acids. Between the trimmed V and J ends, which lost 1 base and 1 base, there was a span of 10 bases. CDR3 in DNA: TGCAGTGCTAGAGGTGGGGCGGAGAACACTGAAGCTTTCTTT. It codes for CSARGGAENTEAFF.

This clonotype was seen more than once but under ten times. The rearrangement uses TRBV9 and TRBJ1-5; the D gene is possibly TRBD1 (6 bases). Trimming stripped 3 bases from V and 4 bases from J, with 17 bases between. The CDR3 is made up of 16 amino acids. CDR1 and CDR2 (germline): SGDLS, YYNGEE. CDR3 protein: CASSEVGRGENQPQHF. The DNA for the CDR3 is TGTGCCAGCAGCGAAGTGGGGAGGGGGGAAAATCAGCCCCAGCATTTT.

This clonotype has at least ten counts. The rearrangement links TRBV5-6 to TRBJ2-1, with D perhaps assigned TRBD1 or TRBD2 (6 bases each). V shed 4 bases and J shed 0 bases, with 14 bases lying between them. Germline CDR1 is SGHDT and CDR2 is YYEEEE. This CDR3 is 16 amino acids long. DNA for the CDR3: TGTGCCAGCAGCGGCGCCGGGGGCCTCTCCTACAATGAGCAGTTCTTC. Translated, it gives CASSGAGGLSYNEQFF.

This clonotype was observed many times. CDR3 region: CASSFGATWDTQYF. In nucleotides, the CDR3 is TGTGCCAGCAGCTTTGGGGCCACGTGGGATACGCAGTATTTT. This chain connects TRBV7-9 to TRBJ2-3, with D possibly being TRBD1 (5 bases). Germline CDR1 is SEHNR and CDR2 is FQNEAQ (reference sequence). The length of the CDR3 is 14 residues. Trimming removed 3 bases from V and 6 bases from J, with 13 bases in between.

This clonotype occurred many times. This chain uses TRBV28 with TRBJ1-2; 9 bases map to TRBD1. CDR3 length: 14 amino acids. Germline CDR1 MDHEN, CDR2 SYDVKM. With V trimmed by 5 bases and J by 6 bases, 7 bases remained unmatched. CDR3: CASSGDRVWNGYTF. CDR3 sequence (DNA): TGTGCCAGCAGTGGGGACAGGGTATGGAATGGCTACACCTTC.

This clonotype was recorded many times. The chain carries TRBV6-1 and TRBJ2-5, with D possibly TRBD2 on 5 matching bases. Per germline, CDR1 MNHNS and CDR2 SASEGT. CDR3 length: 16 amino acids. V was trimmed by 1 base and J by 1 base, leaving 13 bases between them. This chain's CDR3 is CASSEGTDSTQETQYF. CDR3 DNA sequence: TGTGCCAGCAGTGAAGGGACGGACTCCACCCAAGAGACCCAGTACTTC.

Many counts were recorded for this clonotype. The chain carries TRBV29-1 and TRBJ2-3; D ambiguous. The length of the CDR3 is 15 residues. Germline V gene lookup returns CDR1 SQVTM and CDR2 ANQGSEA. Trimming removed 6 bases from V and 4 bases from J, with 20 bases in between. CDR3 region: CSVARTGQIADTQYF. DNA of the CDR3: TGCAGCGTCGCCCGGACGGGTCAGATCGCAGATACGCAGTATTTT.

This clonotype was counted ten times or more. This chain connects TRBV29-1 to TRBJ1-1; D call uncertain. The V end was cut by 0 bases, the J end by 1 base, with 9 bases between. The germline V gene encodes CDR1 SQVTM and CDR2 ANQGSEA. This CDR3 comprises 14 residues. As DNA, the CDR3 is TGCAGCGTTGAAGATGAACGGAAGAACACTGAAGCTTTCTTT. Amino acids: CSVEDERKNTEAFF.

This clonotype appeared many times. This chain links TRBV6-2 or TRBV6-3 with TRBJ2-1; D might be TRBD1 (7 bases). Trimming took 4 bases from V and 5 from J, leaving 15 bases between them. Germline loops: CDR1 MNHEY, CDR2 SVGEGT. CDR3 length equals 15 residues. The DNA of the CDR3 is TGTGCCAGCAGTTTGCGGGACAGTTCCGACAATGAGCAGTTCTTC. It yields the protein CASSLRDSSDNEQFF.

This clonotype was recorded at least ten times. The rearrangement joins TRBV6-2 or TRBV6-3 to TRBJ1-5, with D unclear. Trimming took off 5 bases at V and 5 bases at J, with 16 bases between the two ends. The CDR3 spans 15 residues. The germline V gene has CDR1 MNHEY and CDR2 SVGEGT. The CDR3 bases are TGTGCCAGCAGTGACCCACCCAGTGGCTATCAGCCCCAGCATTTT. As protein: CASSDPPSGYQPQHF.

This clonotype was seen at least ten times. The chain combines TRBV28 with TRBJ1-6; D not resolved. V lost 8 bases to trimming and J lost 7 bases, with 6 bases between them. The CDR3 consists of 11 residues. The germline V gene has CDR1 MDHEN and CDR2 SYDVKM. CDR3 coding DNA: TGTGCCAGCGGTGGGAATTCACCCCTCCACTTT. As protein: CASGGNSPLHF.

About this clonotype: This probably arose from a read error, given a far larger clone one base away. CDR3 nucleotides: TGTGCCAGCAGTTACGAGGGGGGCGGTGAGCAGTACTTC. This translates into CASSYEGGGEQYF. J is TRBJ2-7 and V is TRBV6-5, with D possibly being TRBD1 or TRBD2 (6 bases each). Germline V lookup: CDR1 MNHEY, CDR2 SVGAGI. The CDR3 has 13 residues. The V gene lost 2 bases and the J gene lost 7 bases, with 12 bases spanning the gap.

This clonotype has ten or more counts. The rearrangement joins TRBV5-1 to TRBJ2-3; a possible D gene is TRBD1 (7 bases). Per the germline V gene, CDR1 is SGHRS and CDR2 is YFSETQ. The CDR3 has 15 amino acids. Trimming pared 2 bases from V and 11 bases from J, leaving 21 bases between. The CDR3 sequence is CASSFTQGHRLGQYF. CDR3 coding DNA: TGCGCCAGCAGCTTTACACAGGGGCACCGACTAGGGCAGTATTTT.